The next 2 T cell receptor delta chains were all read from a single sample in a study of delta chains in infants with herpesvirus infections (dated 2023 in TCRdb). Receptors were amplified or captured by RT-PCR. The instrument was an Illumina MiSeq. To generate TCR cDNA, RNA from PBMC was reverse transcribed using SuperScript II together with primers specific for the gamma chain and the delta chain. Identical DNA sequences were merged into single rows after TCRdb reprocessed the public reads with CATT. This sample has about 950 delta-chain clones in its table, and 8.5% to 9.5% of those were observed once. More than 5% of the sample is in the top ten clones. The specimen comprised peripheral blood, sampled at time point 2 of longitudinal follow-up. The receptors shown here come from a human donor who was a Ugandan infant, either HIV-exposed or HIV-unexposed (not recorded which).

This clone appeared a few times. With a much larger clone just one base away, this may be a read error. The V gene is TRDV2, the J gene TRDJ1; the D is unclear. Germline V gives CDR1 GEAIGNYY, CDR2 EKD. V was shortened by 1 base and J by 8 bases, with 16 bases between the two germline ends. This CDR3 contains 14 residues. The chain's CDR3 is CACDTVGERDKLIF. Here the CDR3 DNA reads TGTGCCTGTGACACGGTAGGAGAGAGGGACAAACTCATCTTT.

This clone was counted only a few times. V gene TRDV1 combines with J gene TRDJ1; maybe TRDD2 (5 bases). The CDR3 is made up of 15 amino acids. V lost 3 bases to trimming and J lost 1 base, with 12 bases between them. CDR1 and CDR2 (germline): TSWWSYY, QGS. CDR3 nucleotide sequence: TGTGCTCTTGGGGACATACCTACGGGCACCGATAAACTCATCTTT. It encodes CALGDIPTGTDKLIF.